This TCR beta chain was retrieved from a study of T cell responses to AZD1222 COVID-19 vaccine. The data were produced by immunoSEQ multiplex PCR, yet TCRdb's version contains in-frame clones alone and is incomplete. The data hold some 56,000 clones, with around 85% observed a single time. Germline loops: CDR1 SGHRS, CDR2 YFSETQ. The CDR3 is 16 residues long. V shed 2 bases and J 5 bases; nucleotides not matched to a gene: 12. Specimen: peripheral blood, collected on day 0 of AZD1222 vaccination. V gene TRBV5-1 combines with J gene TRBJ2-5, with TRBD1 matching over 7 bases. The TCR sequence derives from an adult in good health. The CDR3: CASSFQTGSRRETQYF. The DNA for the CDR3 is TGCGCCAGCAGCTTCCAGACAGGGTCTCGTAGGGAGACCCAGTACTTC.